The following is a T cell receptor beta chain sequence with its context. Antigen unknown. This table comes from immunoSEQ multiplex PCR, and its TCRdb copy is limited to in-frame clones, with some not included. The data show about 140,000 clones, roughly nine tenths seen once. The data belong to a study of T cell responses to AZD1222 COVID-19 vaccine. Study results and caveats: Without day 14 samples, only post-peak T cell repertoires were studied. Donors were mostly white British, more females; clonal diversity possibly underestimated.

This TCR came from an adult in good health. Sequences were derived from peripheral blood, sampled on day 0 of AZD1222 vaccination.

CDR3 bases: TGTGCCAGCAGCGGAGGGACTAGCGGGAGTCCGGCAGATACGCAGTATTTT. Its protein product is CASSGGTSGSPADTQYF. The chain is built from TRBV9 and TRBJ2-3; 14 positions agree with TRBD2. Unmatched junction bases numbered 7, after V lost 3 bases and J lost 4 bases. In germline, CDR1 is SGDLS, CDR2 YYNGEE. The CDR3 sequence is 17 residues long.